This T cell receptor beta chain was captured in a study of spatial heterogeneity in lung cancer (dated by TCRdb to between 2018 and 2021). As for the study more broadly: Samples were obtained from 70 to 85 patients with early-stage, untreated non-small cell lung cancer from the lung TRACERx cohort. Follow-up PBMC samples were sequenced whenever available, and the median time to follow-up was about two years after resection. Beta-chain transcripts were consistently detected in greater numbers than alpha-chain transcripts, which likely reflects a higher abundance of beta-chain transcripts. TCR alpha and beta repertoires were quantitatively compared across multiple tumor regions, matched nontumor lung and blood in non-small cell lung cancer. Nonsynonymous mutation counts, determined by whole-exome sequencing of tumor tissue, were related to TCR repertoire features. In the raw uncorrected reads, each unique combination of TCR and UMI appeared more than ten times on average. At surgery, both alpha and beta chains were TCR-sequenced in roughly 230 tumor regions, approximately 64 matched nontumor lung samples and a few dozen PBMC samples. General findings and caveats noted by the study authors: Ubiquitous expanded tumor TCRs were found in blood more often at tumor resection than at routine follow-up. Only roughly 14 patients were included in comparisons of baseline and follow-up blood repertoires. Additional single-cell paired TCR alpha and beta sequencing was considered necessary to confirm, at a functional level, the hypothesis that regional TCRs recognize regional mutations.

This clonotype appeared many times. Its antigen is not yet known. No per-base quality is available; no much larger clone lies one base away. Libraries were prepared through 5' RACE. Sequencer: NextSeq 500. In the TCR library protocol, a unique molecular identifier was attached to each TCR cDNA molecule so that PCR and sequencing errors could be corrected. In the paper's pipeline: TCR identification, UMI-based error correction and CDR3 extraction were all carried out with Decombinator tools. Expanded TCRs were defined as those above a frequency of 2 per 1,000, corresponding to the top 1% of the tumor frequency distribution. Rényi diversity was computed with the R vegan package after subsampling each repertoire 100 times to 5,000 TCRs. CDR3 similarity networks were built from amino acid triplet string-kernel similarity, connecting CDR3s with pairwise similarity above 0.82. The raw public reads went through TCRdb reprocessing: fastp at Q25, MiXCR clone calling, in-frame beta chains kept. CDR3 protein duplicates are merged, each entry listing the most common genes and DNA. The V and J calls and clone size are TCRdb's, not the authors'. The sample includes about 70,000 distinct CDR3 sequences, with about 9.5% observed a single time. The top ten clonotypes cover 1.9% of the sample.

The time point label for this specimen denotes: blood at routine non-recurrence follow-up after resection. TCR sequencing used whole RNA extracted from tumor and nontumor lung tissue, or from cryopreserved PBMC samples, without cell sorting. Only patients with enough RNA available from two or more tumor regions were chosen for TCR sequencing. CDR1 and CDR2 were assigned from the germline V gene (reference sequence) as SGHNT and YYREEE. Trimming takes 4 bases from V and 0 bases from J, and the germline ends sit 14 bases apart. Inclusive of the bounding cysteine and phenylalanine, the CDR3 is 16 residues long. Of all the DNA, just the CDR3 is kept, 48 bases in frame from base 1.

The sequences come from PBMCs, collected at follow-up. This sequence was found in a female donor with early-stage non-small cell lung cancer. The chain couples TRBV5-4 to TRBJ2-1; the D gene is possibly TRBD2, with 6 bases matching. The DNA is TGTGCCAGCAGCCCCAGTAGCGGAAGCTCCTACAATGAGCAGTTCTTC. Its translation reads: CASSPSSGSSYNEQFF.